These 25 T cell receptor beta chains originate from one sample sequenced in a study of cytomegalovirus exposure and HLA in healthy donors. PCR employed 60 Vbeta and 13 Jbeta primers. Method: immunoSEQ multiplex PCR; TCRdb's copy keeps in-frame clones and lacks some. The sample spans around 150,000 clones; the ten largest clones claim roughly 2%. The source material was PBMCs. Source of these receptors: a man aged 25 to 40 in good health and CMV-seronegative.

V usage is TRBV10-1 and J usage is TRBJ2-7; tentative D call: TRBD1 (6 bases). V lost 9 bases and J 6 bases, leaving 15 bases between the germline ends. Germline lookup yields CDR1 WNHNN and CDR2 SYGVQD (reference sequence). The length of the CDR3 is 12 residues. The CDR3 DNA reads TGCGCCAGTTCAGGGGATTACGGCGAGCAGTACTTC. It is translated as CASSGDYGEQYF.

The CDR3 nucleotides are TGTGCCAGCAGCCAAGGCAGCGGGAGCCCCCCGTTGGAGCAGTACTTC. This translates into CASSQGSGSPPLEQYF. The gene calls are TRBV4-2 and TRBJ2-7; 8 nucleotides match TRBD2. Germline V lookup: CDR1 LGHNA, CDR2 YNFKEQ. This CDR3 region has 16 residues. V trimming: 1 base; J trimming: 7 bases; junction bases outside the gene matches: 12.

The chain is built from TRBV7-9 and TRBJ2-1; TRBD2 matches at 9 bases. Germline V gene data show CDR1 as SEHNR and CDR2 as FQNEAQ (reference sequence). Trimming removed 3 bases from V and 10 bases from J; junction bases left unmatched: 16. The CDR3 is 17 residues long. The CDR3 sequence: CASSFLHSGSGLAEQFF. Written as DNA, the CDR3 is TGTGCCAGCAGCTTTCTCCATAGCGGGAGCGGTTTAGCGGAGCAGTTCTTC.

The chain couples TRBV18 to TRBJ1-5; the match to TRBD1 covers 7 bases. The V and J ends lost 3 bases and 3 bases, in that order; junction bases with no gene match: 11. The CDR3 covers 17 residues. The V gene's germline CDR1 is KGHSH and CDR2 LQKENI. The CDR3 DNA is TGTGCCAGCTCACCTATGTCGGGACAGTGGGCCAATCAGCCCCAGCATTTT. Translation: CASSPMSGQWANQPQHF.

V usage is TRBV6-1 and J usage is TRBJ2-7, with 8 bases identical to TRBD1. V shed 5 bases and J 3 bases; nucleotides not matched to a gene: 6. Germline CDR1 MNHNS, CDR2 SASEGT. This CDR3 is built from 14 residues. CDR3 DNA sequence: TGTGCCAGCAGTCCGGGACAGGCCTACTACGAGCAGTACTTC. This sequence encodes CASSPGQAYYEQYF.

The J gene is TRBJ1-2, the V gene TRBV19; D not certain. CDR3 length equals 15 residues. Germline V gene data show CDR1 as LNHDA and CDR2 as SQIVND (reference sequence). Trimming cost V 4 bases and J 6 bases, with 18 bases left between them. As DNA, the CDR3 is TGTGCCAGTAGTACTACATCTTCTCGGAGCGATGGCTACACCTTC. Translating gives CASSTTSSRSDGYTF.

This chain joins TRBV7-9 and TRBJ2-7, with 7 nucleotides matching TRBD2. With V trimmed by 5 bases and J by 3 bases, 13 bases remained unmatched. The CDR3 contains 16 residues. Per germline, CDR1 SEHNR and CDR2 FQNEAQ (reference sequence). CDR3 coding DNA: TGTGCCAGCAGCCACCCCCCAGCGGGAATCGGCTACGAGCAGTACTTC. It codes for CASSHPPAGIGYEQYF.

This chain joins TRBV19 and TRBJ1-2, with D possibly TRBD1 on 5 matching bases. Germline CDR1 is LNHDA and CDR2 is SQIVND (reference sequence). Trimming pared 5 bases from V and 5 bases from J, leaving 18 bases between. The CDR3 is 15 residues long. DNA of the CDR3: TGTGCCAGTAGTCCTGAGACTGCGGAGGGGTATGGCTACACCTTC. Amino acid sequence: CASSPETAEGYGYTF.

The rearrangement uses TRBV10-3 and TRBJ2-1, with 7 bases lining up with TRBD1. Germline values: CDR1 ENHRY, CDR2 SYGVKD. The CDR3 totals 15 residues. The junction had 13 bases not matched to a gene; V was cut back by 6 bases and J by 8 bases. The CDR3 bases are TGTGCCATCAGGGTAATTGACAGGGCCCCGGATGAGCAGTTCTTC. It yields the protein CAIRVIDRAPDEQFF.

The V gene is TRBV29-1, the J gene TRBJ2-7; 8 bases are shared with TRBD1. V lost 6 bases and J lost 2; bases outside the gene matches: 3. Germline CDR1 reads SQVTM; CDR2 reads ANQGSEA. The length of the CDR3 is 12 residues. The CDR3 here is CSVDRGPYEQYF. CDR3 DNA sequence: TGCAGCGTAGACAGGGGACCCTACGAGCAGTACTTC.

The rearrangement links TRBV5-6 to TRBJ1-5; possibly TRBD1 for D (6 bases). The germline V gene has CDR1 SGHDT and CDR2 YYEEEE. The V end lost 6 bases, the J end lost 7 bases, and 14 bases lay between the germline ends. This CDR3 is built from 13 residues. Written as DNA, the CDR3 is TGTGCCAGCACCGACGGGGGGCAGCAGCCCCAGCATTTT. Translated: CASTDGGQQPQHF.

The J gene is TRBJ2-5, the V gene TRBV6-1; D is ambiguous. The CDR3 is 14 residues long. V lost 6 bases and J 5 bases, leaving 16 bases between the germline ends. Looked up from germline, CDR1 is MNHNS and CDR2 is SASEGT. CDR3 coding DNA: TGTGCCAGCAGCCCCATAAACCCTAGGGAGACCCAGTACTTC. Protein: CASSPINPRETQYF.

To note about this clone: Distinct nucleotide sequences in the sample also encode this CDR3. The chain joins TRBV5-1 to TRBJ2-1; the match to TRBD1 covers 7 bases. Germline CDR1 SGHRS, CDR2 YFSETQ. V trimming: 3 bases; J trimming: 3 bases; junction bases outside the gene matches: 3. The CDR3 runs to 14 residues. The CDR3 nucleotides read TGCGCCAGCAGCTCGGCAGGGGGCTACAATGAGCAGTTCTTC. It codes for CASSSAGGYNEQFF.

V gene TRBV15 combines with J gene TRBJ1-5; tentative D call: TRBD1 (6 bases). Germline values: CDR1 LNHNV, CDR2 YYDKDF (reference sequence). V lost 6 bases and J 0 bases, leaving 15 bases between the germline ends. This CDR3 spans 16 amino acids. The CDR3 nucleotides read TGTGCCACCAGGGAAACAGGGAGCTCTAGCAATCAGCCCCAGCATTTT. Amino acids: CATRETGSSSNQPQHF.

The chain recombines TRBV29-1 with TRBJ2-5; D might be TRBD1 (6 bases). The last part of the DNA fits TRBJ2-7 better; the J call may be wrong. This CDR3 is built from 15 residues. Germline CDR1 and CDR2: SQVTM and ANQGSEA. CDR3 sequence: CSVEDIRDTHYEQYF. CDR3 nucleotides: TGCAGCGTTGAAGACATCCGGGACACCCACTACGAGCAGTACTTC.

The DNA for the CDR3 is TGCGCCAGCAGCTTATGGACTAGCGGGAGTTTTTTTAATGAGCAGTTCTTC. Translated, it gives CASSLWTSGSFFNEQFF. J is TRBJ2-1 and V is TRBV5-1; TRBD2 matches at 13 bases. The CDR3 runs 17 residues. Trimming took 2 bases from V and 7 from J; bases not matched to a gene: 9. Germline V gene lookup returns CDR1 SGHRS and CDR2 YFSETQ.

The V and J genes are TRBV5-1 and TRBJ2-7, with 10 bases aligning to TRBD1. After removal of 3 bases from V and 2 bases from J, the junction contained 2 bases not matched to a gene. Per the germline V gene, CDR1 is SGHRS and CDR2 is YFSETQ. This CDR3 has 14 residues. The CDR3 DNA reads TGCGCCAGCAGCTCCGGGACAGGGGCCTACGAGCAGTACTTC. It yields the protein CASSSGTGAYEQYF. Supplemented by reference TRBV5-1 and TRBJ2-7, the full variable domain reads KAGVTQTPRYLIKTRGQQVTLSCSPISGHRSVSWYQQTPGQGLQFLFEYFSETQRNKGNFPGRFSGRQFSNSRSEMNVSTLELGDSALYLCASSSGTGAYEQYFGPGTRLTVT.

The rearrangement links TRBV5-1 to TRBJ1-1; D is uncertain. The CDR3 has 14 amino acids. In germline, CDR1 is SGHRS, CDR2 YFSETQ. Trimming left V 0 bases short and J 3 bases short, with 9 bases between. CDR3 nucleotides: TGCGCCAGCAGCTTGGGAGCGGTGGACACTGAAGCTTTCTTT. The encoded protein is CASSLGAVDTEAFF.

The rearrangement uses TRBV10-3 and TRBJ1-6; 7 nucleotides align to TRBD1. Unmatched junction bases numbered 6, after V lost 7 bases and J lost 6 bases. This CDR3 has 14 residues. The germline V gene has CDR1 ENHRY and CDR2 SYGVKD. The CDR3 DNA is TGTGCCATCACCTCGGACAGGAGTAATTCACCCCTCCACTTT. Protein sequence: CAITSDRSNSPLHF.

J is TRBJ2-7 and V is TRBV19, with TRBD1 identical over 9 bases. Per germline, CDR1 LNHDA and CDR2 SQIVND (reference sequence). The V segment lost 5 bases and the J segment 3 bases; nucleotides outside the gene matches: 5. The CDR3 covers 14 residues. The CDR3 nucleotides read TGTGCCAGTAGTGTGGACAGGGGCGACTACGAGCAGTACTTC. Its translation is CASSVDRGDYEQYF.

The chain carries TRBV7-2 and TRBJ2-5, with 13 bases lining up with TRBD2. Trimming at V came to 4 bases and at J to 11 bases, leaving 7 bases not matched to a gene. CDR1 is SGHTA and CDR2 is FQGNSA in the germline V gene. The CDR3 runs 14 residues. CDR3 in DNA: TGTGCCAGCAGCTCTGGACTAGCGGGAGCGGGTCAGTACTTC. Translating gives CASSSGLAGAGQYF.

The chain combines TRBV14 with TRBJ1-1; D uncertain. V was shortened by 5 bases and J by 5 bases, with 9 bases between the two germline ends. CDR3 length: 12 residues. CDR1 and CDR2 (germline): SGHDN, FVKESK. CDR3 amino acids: CASSVAGTEAFF. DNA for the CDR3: TGTGCCAGCAGCGTCGCAGGAACTGAAGCTTTCTTT.

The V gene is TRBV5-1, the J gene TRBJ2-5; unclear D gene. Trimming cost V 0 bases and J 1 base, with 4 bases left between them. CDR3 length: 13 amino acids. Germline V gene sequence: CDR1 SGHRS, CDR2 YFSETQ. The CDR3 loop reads CASSLDSQETQYF. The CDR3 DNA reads TGCGCCAGCAGCTTGGACAGCCAAGAGACCCAGTACTTC. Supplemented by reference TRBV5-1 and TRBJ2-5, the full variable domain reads KAGVTQTPRYLIKTRGQQVTLSCSPISGHRSVSWYQQTPGQGLQFLFEYFSETQRNKGNFPGRFSGRQFSNSRSEMNVSTLELGDSALYLCASSLDSQETQYFGPGTRLLVL.

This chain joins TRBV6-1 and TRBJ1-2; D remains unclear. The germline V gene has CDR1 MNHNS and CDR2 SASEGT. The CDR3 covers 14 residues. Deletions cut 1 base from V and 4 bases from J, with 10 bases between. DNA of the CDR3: TGTGCCAGCAGTGAAGATGTCCGGAGCTATGGCTACACCTTC. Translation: CASSEDVRSYGYTF.

CDR3 in amino acids: CSVEGSNTGELFF. The CDR3 nucleotides are TGCAGCGTTGAAGGGAGTAACACCGGGGAGCTGTTTTTT. This chain uses TRBV29-1 with TRBJ2-2; D remains unclear. This CDR3 comprises 13 residues. Between the trimmed V and J ends, which lost 1 base and 2 bases, there was a span of 5 bases. CDR1 is SQVTM and CDR2 is ANQGSEA in the germline V gene.